This T cell receptor beta chain was recorded in a study of T cell responses to AZD1222 COVID-19 vaccine. Study-level results: Vaccine-related CD4 TCRs covered spike, predominating at 160-218 and 743-854.

Comment on this clone: Its antigen is not known.

Only in-frame clones appear in the TCRdb table, and some are missing; sequencing was by immunoSEQ multiplex PCR. The table has about 130,000 clones, roughly 90% seen once; the top ten hold 1.4% to 1.5%. This CDR3 region has 13 residues. The ends were cut back, 2 bases at V and 8 bases at J, with 10 bases in the middle. Germline V gene lookup returns CDR1 KGHSH and CDR2 LQKENI. The receptor comes from an adult in good health. The chain combines TRBV18 with TRBJ1-5; D uncertain. The starting material was peripheral blood, obtained on day 0 of AZD1222 vaccination. This chain's CDR3 is CASSPGVREPQHF. As DNA, the CDR3 is TGTGCCAGCTCACCAGGGGTTAGAGAGCCCCAGCATTTT.